Shown below are 32 T cell receptor beta chains from a single sample sequenced in a study of Ad26.COV2.S vaccination and SARS-CoV-2 variants. Treatment reported: around 19 received Ad26.COV2.S at low or high dose, single or two shots; 5 received placebo; per-sample allocation not given. Sample collection was performed on day 63 after the first vaccine or placebo injection. Profiled with immunoSEQ multiplex PCR; TCRdb holds only in-frame clones, not every one. Among about 390,000 clones listed, less than 90% were seen once. The sample was peripheral blood, taken in a trial of Ad26.COV2.S vaccine versus placebo. All receptors come from a person between 18 and 65 years old who received the Ad26.COV2.S COVID-19 vaccine or a placebo.

The chain joins TRBV7-6 to TRBJ2-2; D call uncertain. The CDR3 runs to 15 residues. V gave up 4 bases and J gave up 4 bases, with 13 bases separating them. Germline V gene data show CDR1 as SGHVS and CDR2 as FNYEAQ. Here the CDR3 reads CASSSSRLSTGELFF. The CDR3, as DNA: TGTGCCAGCAGCTCGTCACGTCTCAGCACCGGGGAGCTGTTTTTT.

CDR3 loop: CAISDEANVNTEAFF. For the CDR3, the DNA is TGTGCCATCAGTGACGAGGCGAACGTGAACACTGAAGCTTTCTTT. The V call is TRBV10-3, the J call TRBJ1-1; unclear D gene. Deletions cut 3 bases from V and 0 bases from J, with 11 bases between. The CDR3 covers 15 residues. Germline V gene data show CDR1 as ENHRY and CDR2 as SYGVKD.

This clone occurred a few times. V gene TRBV27 combines with J gene TRBJ1-6; weak D call: TRBD1 (5 bases). There are 13 residues in the CDR3. Germline V gene lookup returns CDR1 MNHEY and CDR2 SMNVEV (reference sequence). V was pared by 8 bases and J by 11 bases, with 16 bases between. This chain's CDR3 is CASRRGAAAPLHF. The DNA of the CDR3 is TGTGCCAGCCGCCGTGGGGCCGCAGCACCCCTCCACTTT.

Details on this clone: A junction boundary mismatches the germline segment, possibly from a read error. The DNA for the CDR3 is TGTGCCAGCAGCCCGGTAGGGGACTTC. The encoded protein is CASSPVGDF. This sequence joins TRBV5-4 and TRBJ1-2, with D possibly TRBD1 on 5 matching bases. CDR3 length: 9 residues. In germline, CDR1 is SGHNT, CDR2 YYREEE (reference sequence).

The chain joins TRBV5-5 to TRBJ2-2; TRBD1 aligns across 9 bases. The germline V gene has CDR1 SGHKS and CDR2 YYEKEE (reference sequence). The J segment lost 2 bases and the V segment lost 5 bases, leaving 7 bases of the junction unmatched. The CDR3 has 16 amino acids. The CDR3 DNA is TGTGCCAGCAGGAAAACAGGGGGCCCCAACACCGGGGAGCTGTTTTTT. Encoded protein: CASRKTGGPNTGELFF.

The V call is TRBV7-2, the J call TRBJ2-1, with 10 bases matching TRBD2. This CDR3 comprises 16 residues. After removal of 0 bases from V and 3 bases from J, the junction contained 2 bases not matched to a gene. From germline, CDR1 is SGHTA and CDR2 FQGNSA. The CDR3 nucleotides read TGTGCCAGCAGCTTAGCGTGGACTAGCGGCTACAATGAGCAGTTCTTC. It translates to CASSLAWTSGYNEQFF.

The chain uses TRBV6-1 and TRBJ1-1, with D possibly being TRBD1 (5 bases). Germline V gene sequence: CDR1 MNHNS, CDR2 SASEGT. This CDR3 has 15 residues. The ends were cut back, 3 bases at V and 5 bases at J, with 16 bases in the middle. The CDR3 loop reads CASSENAGTGTEAFF. CDR3 sequence (DNA): TGTGCCAGCAGTGAGAACGCCGGGACGGGAACTGAAGCTTTCTTT.

J is TRBJ1-5 and V is TRBV7-6, with D possibly matching TRBD1 (5 bases). Deletions cut 5 bases from V and 7 bases from J, with 15 bases between. This CDR3 has 14 amino acids. Germline V lookup: CDR1 SGHVS, CDR2 FNYEAQ. The CDR3 region has the DNA TGTGCCAGCAGCCCGTATATGGGGGGACAGCCCCAGCATTTT. It is translated as CASSPYMGGQPQHF.

This clone was recorded once. CDR3: CATSRTGRFSNQPQHF. The CDR3 DNA reads TGTGCCACCAGTAGGACAGGGCGTTTTAGCAATCAGCCCCAGCATTTT. The J gene is TRBJ1-5, the V gene TRBV15; the match to TRBD1 covers 8 bases. The germline CDR1 and CDR2 sequences are LNHNV and YYDKDF (reference sequence). The CDR3 length is 16 residues. Germline trimming cut 6 bases from V and 0 bases from J; bases unmatched to any gene: 7.

This clone was observed a single time. The chain employs TRBV9 and TRBJ1-3; D may be TRBD1 (6 bases). The CDR3 is 14 residues long. The V end lost 2 bases, the J end lost 0 bases, and 6 bases lay between the germline ends. Germline V gene lookup returns CDR1 SGDLS and CDR2 YYNGEE. The CDR3 region is CASSVTGSGNTIYF. Here the CDR3 DNA reads TGTGCCAGCAGCGTGACAGGCTCTGGAAACACCATATATTTT.

The rearrangement uses TRBV2 and TRBJ1-6; the match to TRBD1 covers 7 bases. Germline CDR1 SNHLY, CDR2 FYNNEI. The CDR3 runs to 15 residues. J was trimmed by 6 bases and V by 2 bases; bases with no gene match: 4. The CDR3 DNA follows: TGTGCCAGCAGTGAAATTGGGACAGCTAATTCACCCCTCCACTTT. Amino acid sequence: CASSEIGTANSPLHF.

The chain is built from TRBV6-5 and TRBJ2-7; D ambiguous. V lost 5 bases, J lost 0 bases, and 11 bases lay in between. CDR1 MNHEY and CDR2 SVGAGI come from the germline V gene. The CDR3 has 14 residues. CDR3 bases: TGTGCCAGCAGTATGGGGTTGGGCTCCTACGAGCAGTACTTC. Translating it yields CASSMGLGSYEQYF.

The chain links TRBV19 to TRBJ2-7; 13 bases line up with TRBD2. Germline V CDR1 and CDR2: LNHDA, SQIVND (reference sequence). This CDR3 spans 17 amino acids. Trimming at V came to 3 bases and at J to 2 bases, leaving 7 bases not matched to a gene. CDR3 amino acids: CASSIHRTSGRTYEQYF. In nucleotides, the CDR3 is TGTGCCAGTAGTATTCATCGGACTAGCGGGAGAACCTACGAGCAGTACTTC.

In this sample, this clone turned up once. This chain uses TRBV2 with TRBJ2-2; 8 bases are shared with TRBD1. V trimming: 8 bases; J trimming: 1 base; junction bases outside the gene matches: 3. The CDR3 runs 14 residues. Germline CDR1 reads SNHLY; CDR2 reads FYNNEI. In DNA form, the CDR3 reads TGTGCCAGCGGACAGGGTGTGAACACCGGGGAGCTGTTTTTT. It encodes CASGQGVNTGELFF.

The chain employs TRBV5-8 and TRBJ1-1; no clear D gene. CDR1 and CDR2 from the germline V gene are SGHTS and YDEGEE. Between the trimmed V and J ends, which lost 1 base and 5 bases, there was a span of 15 bases. The CDR3 has 15 residues. The DNA for the CDR3 is TGTGCCAGCAGCTTGTACTTCGGCACGGGAACTGAAGCTTTCTTT. Encoded protein: CASSLYFGTGTEAFF.

This clone has at least ten counts. The chain joins TRBV11-2 to TRBJ2-7; no definite D call. The CDR3 spans 14 residues. In germline, CDR1 is SGHAT, CDR2 FQNNGV. Trimming took 2 bases from V and 2 from J, leaving 10 bases between them. The chain's CDR3 is CASSLLDKAYEQYF. The CDR3 nucleotides are TGTGCCAGCAGCTTACTCGACAAAGCCTACGAGCAGTACTTC.

CDR3 sequence reads: CATSDFWGSGGADTQYF. The CDR3 coding sequence is TGTGCCACCAGTGATTTTTGGGGGAGCGGGGGGGCAGATACGCAGTATTTT. V and J are TRBV24-1 and TRBJ2-3; 10 bases align to TRBD2. The CDR3 covers 17 residues. The V and J ends lost 1 base and 4 bases, in that order; junction bases with no gene match: 7. The germline CDR1 and CDR2 sequences are KGHDR and SFDVKD.

The rearrangement joins TRBV3-1 (or the pseudogene TRBV3-2) to TRBJ1-1; D gene ambiguous. The CDR3 loop spans 14 amino acids. Trimming removed 1 base at V and 5 bases at J, with 11 bases between. Germline assignment: CDR1 LGHDT and CDR2 YNNKEL (reference sequence). The CDR3 DNA sequence: TGTGCCAGCAGCCAAGTGGGTAGGAGGACTGAAGCTTTCTTT. Protein: CASSQVGRRTEAFF.

V and J are TRBV5-1 and TRBJ1-2, with 8 bases aligning to TRBD1. The CDR3 sequence is 14 residues long. V lost 2 bases, J lost 8 bases, and 8 bases stayed unmatched. CDR1 SGHRS and CDR2 YFSETQ come from the germline V gene. This CDR3 reads CASSFPSGGGGYTF. Here the CDR3 DNA reads TGCGCCAGCAGCTTCCCCTCAGGGGGCGGAGGCTACACCTTC.

The genes are TRBV25-1 and TRBJ1-6; D is unresolved. There are 14 residues in the CDR3. Germline CDR1 MGHDK, CDR2 SYGVNS. Trimming left V 8 bases short and J 3 bases short, with 11 bases between. In nucleotides, the CDR3 is TGTGCCAGCGGCGAAGCATTCTATAATTCACCCCTCCACTTT. Translating it yields CASGEAFYNSPLHF.

The chain joins TRBV10-1 to TRBJ2-3; 11 bases line up with TRBD2. Germline V lookup: CDR1 WNHNN, CDR2 SYGVQD (reference sequence). The V gene end was trimmed by 11 bases and the J gene end by 0 bases; junction bases not matched to a gene: 10. The CDR3 spans 16 residues. CDR3 coding DNA: TGCGCCGCCGGCGAGACTAGCGGGGATAGCACAGATACGCAGTATTTT. Translated: CAAGETSGDSTDTQYF.

The chain employs TRBV28 and TRBJ2-7; 11 nucleotides align to TRBD1. Germline-derived CDR1 and CDR2 are MDHEN and SYDVKM. The CDR3 sequence is 18 residues long. V shed 6 bases and J 0 bases; nucleotides not matched to a gene: 13. CDR3 loop: CASSQFRDRGKSSYEQYF. CDR3 sequence (DNA): TGTGCCAGCAGCCAATTTCGGGACAGGGGGAAGAGCTCCTACGAGCAGTACTTC.

The rearrangement joins TRBV2 to TRBJ2-1, with D possibly matching TRBD1 (5 bases). Trimming removed 5 bases from V and 0 bases from J, with 14 bases in between. The CDR3 covers 16 residues. The germline V gene encodes CDR1 SNHLY and CDR2 FYNNEI. CDR3 residues: CASSSLGQTSYNEQFF. The CDR3 DNA sequence: TGTGCCAGCAGTTCCCTCGGACAAACCTCCTACAATGAGCAGTTCTTC.

This chain connects TRBV6-5 to TRBJ2-4; D may correspond to TRBD1 or TRBD2 (5 bases each). Trimming left V 5 bases short and J 8 bases short, with 13 bases between. Germline CDR1 and CDR2: MNHEY and SVGAGI. CDR3 length: 13 amino acids. The chain's CDR3 is CASSPGPGDIQYF. As DNA, the CDR3 is TGTGCCAGCAGTCCGGGACCCGGGGACATTCAGTACTTC.

The chain has TRBV4-1 and TRBJ1-2, with TRBD1 identical over 7 bases. V shed 4 bases, J shed 3 bases, and the junction held 8 bases outside the gene matches. This CDR3 region has 15 residues. CDR1 MGHRA and CDR2 YSYEKL come from the germline V gene. CDR3 bases: TGCGCCAGCAGCCTAGCGACAGGGTTGGACTATGGCTACACCTTC. It is translated as CASSLATGLDYGYTF.

The chain carries TRBV15 and TRBJ2-7; D is unclear. CDR1 and CDR2 from the germline V gene are LNHNV and YYDKDF (reference sequence). The CDR3 has 14 amino acids. The ends were cut back, 0 bases at V and 5 bases at J, with 11 bases in the middle. The CDR3 is CATSRDLFRDEQYF. The CDR3 bases are TGTGCCACCAGCAGAGATCTGTTCCGGGACGAGCAGTACTTC. Full variable domain (missing parts from reference TRBV15 and TRBJ2-7): DAMVIQNPRYQVTQFGKPVTLSCSQTLNHNVMYWYQQKSSQAPKLLFHYYDKDFNNEADTPDNFQSRRPNTSFCFLDIRSPGLGDTAMYLCATSRDLFRDEQYFGPGTRLTVT.

The chain couples TRBV5-8 to TRBJ2-3, with unresolved D. The length of the CDR3 is 13 residues. V gave up 3 bases and J gave up 0 bases, with 5 bases separating them. The germline V gene encodes CDR1 SGHTS and CDR2 YDEGEE. CDR3: CASSSDSTDTQYF. For the CDR3, the DNA is TGTGCCAGCAGCTCGGACAGCACAGATACGCAGTATTTT.

This chain links TRBV29-1 with TRBJ1-4; D not resolved. Trimming shortened V by 4 bases and J by 7 bases, and 10 bases separated the two germline ends. From germline, CDR1 is SQVTM and CDR2 ANQGSEA. The CDR3 contains 12 residues. The CDR3 DNA is TGCAGCGTTGGGAGGGCAGGTGAAAAACTGTTTTTT. This encodes CSVGRAGEKLFF.

The chain links TRBV4-3 to TRBJ1-6, with D unresolved. V lost 4 bases to trimming and J lost 0 bases, with 10 bases between them. This CDR3 spans 16 amino acids. Germline V gene data show CDR1 as LGHNA and CDR2 as YSLEER. The CDR3 DNA is TGCGCCAGCAGCCGAACAGAGAGCTCCTATAATTCACCCCTCCACTTT. Its protein product is CASSRTESSYNSPLHF.

This rearrangement joins TRBV6-5 to TRBJ2-1; TRBD2 aligns across 12 bases. Trimming removed 6 bases from V and 4 bases from J; junction bases left unmatched: 4. The CDR3 loop spans 15 amino acids. The germline CDR1 and CDR2 sequences are MNHEY and SVGAGI. The CDR3: CASSDLAGGYNEQFF. CDR3 in DNA: TGTGCCAGCAGCGATCTAGCGGGGGGGTACAATGAGCAGTTCTTC.

As to this clone: The same CDR3 can be traced to other DNA sequences in this sample. The genes are TRBV3-1 (or the pseudogene TRBV3-2) and TRBJ1-1, with a possible D match to TRBD1 (5 bases). Trimming pared 3 bases from V and 4 bases from J, leaving 9 bases between. CDR3 length: 13 residues. Germline-derived CDR1 and CDR2 are LGHDT and YNNKEL (reference sequence). CDR3 bases: TGTGCCAGCAGCCAGGGGCGGGTCACTGAAGCTTTCTTT. Its translation: CASSQGRVTEAFF.

The rearrangement joins TRBV6-1 to TRBJ2-7, with 7 bases lining up with TRBD1. With 0 bases clipped from V and 5 bases from J, the junction kept 4 bases outside the gene matches. The CDR3 runs 14 residues. In germline, CDR1 is MNHNS, CDR2 SASEGT. The CDR3 coding sequence is TGTGCCAGCAGTGAAGCGCTTCAGGGGGACGAGCAGTACTTC. It codes for CASSEALQGDEQYF.